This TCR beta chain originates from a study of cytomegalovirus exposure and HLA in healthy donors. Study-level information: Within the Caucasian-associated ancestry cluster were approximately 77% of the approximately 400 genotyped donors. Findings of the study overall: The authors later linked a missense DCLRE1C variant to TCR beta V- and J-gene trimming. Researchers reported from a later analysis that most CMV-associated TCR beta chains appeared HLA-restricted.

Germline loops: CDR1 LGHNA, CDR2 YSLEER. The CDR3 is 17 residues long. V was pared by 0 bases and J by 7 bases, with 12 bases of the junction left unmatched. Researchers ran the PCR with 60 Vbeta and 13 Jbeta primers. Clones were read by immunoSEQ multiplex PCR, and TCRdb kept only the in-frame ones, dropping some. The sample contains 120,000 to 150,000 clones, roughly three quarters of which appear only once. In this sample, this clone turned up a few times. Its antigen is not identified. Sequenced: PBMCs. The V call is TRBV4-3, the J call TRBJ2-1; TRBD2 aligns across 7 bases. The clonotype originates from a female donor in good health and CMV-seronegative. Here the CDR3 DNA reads TGCGCCAGCAGCCAAGATCGACCGAAGGGAGGGAGGAATGAGCAGTTCTTC. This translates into CASSQDRPKGGRNEQFF.